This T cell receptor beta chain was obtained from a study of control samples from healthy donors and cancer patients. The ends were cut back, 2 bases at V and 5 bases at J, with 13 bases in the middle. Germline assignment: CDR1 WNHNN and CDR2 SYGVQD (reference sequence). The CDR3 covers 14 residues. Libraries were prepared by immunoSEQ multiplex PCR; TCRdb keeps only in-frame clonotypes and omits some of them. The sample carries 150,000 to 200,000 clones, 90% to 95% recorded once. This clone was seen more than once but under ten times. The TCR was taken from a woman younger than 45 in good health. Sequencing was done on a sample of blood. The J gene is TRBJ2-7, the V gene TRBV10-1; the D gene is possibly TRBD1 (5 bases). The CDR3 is CASSELGRVNEQYF. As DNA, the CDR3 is TGCGCCAGCAGTGAGCTCGGCAGGGTAAACGAGCAGTACTTC.